This record concerns one T cell receptor (beta chain) sequence. Germline CDR1 SGHAT, CDR2 FQNNGV. This CDR3 spans 17 amino acids. The data originate from a study of T cells expressing NK-cell markers. TCRdb reprocessed the 5' RACE reads, with one entry per CDR3 protein and no DNA. Its clone listing holds some 140,000 distinct CDR3 sequences. The rearrangement uses TRBV11-2 and TRBJ1-1; the TCRdb D gene call, TRBD1, has no DNA to confirm it. The sequence was obtained from a woman between 50 and 59 years old in good health. Sequenced material: blood T cells: a sorted CD56 or NKG2C T cell subset, CD4+ or CD8+ T cells, or bulk PBMC T cells (not recorded which). The CDR3 loop reads CASSSSQGRGGYTEAFF.